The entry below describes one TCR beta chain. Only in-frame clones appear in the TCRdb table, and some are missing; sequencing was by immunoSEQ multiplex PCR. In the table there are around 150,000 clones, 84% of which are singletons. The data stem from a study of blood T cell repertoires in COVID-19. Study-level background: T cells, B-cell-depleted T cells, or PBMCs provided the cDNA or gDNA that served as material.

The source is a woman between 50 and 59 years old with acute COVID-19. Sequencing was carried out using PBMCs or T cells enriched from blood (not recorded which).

Here the CDR3 reads CASSPDYRSYNEQFF. CDR3 in DNA: TGTGCCAGCAGCCCTGACTACCGGTCCTACAATGAGCAGTTCTTC. V gene TRBV7-3 combines with J gene TRBJ2-1; maybe TRBD2 (5 bases). CDR3 length: 15 amino acids. The germline V gene has CDR1 SGHTA and CDR2 FQGTGA. Deletions cut 5 bases from V and 1 base from J, with 12 bases between.